This is a list of T cell receptor beta chains from one sample in a study of T cells after yellow fever vaccination. Using its own MiXCR run on the 5' RACE reads, TCRdb lists one record per CDR3 protein. The sample shows some 300,000 distinct CDR3 sequences, 7% to 9% of them seen only once. This specimen consisted of PBMCs, obtained more than 35 days after the first yellow fever vaccination. The source of these receptors is a young man who received the YFV17D yellow fever vaccine. The CDR3 runs from the conserved cysteine through the conserved F or W. The order of the fields is V gene, J gene, D gene, clone size, CDR3 protein, CDR3 DNA. D genes are given only for firm matches. Not all rows give a size; the values are once, few, many and, for expanded clones, a class.

>TRBV29-1|TRBJ1-5|NA|few
CSDEQASNQPQHF
TGCAGCGACGAACAGGCGAGCAATCAGCCCCAGCATTTT
>TRBV2|TRBJ2-4|NA|few
CASSDAGSKNIQYF
TGTGCCAGCAGTGACGCCGGGTCCAAAAACATTCAGTACTTC
>TRBV29-1|TRBJ2-5|NA|few
CSVEDSGAGETQYF
TGCAGCGTTGAAGATTCCGGGGCCGGAGAGACCCAGTACTTC
>TRBV11-3|TRBJ2-3|NA|few
CASSLAPGSTDTQYF
TGTGCCAGCAGCTTAGCACCCGGGAGCACAGATACGCAGTATTTT
>TRBV7-2|TRBJ2-3|NA|few
CASSFGPGGAADTQYF
TGTGCCAGCAGCTTCGGCCCAGGGGGGGCCGCAGATACGCAGTATTTT
>TRBV24-1|TRBJ1-2|NA|NA
CATSGGSYGYTF
TGTGCCACCAGTGGAGGGAGTTATGGCTACACCTTC
>TRBV24-1|TRBJ2-3|NA|few
CATSAYRVADTQYF
TGTGCCACCAGTGCCTACAGGGTTGCAGATACGCAGTATTTT
>TRBV20-1|TRBJ2-7|TRBD1|many
CSARVRDRGSEQYF
TGCAGTGCTAGAGTTCGGGACAGGGGTTCCGAGCAGTACTTC
>TRBV29-1|TRBJ1-4|NA|NA
CSVEGLAGDNEKLFF
TGCAGCGTTGAAGGGTTGGCAGGGGATAATGAAAAACTGTTTTTT
>TRBV18|TRBJ1-5|NA|many
CASSPGPRQPQHF
TGTGCCAGCTCACCAGGACCGAGACAGCCCCAGCATTTT
>TRBV5-4|TRBJ1-4|NA|once
CASSIGQSPGKLFF
TGTGCCAGCAGCATAGGACAAAGCCCTGGAAAACTGTTTTTT
>TRBV20-1|TRBJ1-2|NA|many
CSARSHLGGRDGYTF
TGCAGTGCTAGATCCCACCTCGGGGGGAGGGATGGCTACACCTTC
>TRBV11-2|TRBJ2-1|TRBD2|NA
CASSLWGRRGGAYNEQFF
TGTGCCAGCAGCTTATGGGGAAGACGGGGGGGAGCCTACAATGAGCAGTTCTTC
>TRBV4-3|TRBJ1-2|NA|NA
CASSQGGKYGYTF
TGCGCCAGCAGCCAAGGTGGGAAGTATGGCTACACCTTC
>TRBV7-2|TRBJ2-5|TRBD1|NA
CASSEGQLQETQYF
TGTGCCAGCAGCGAGGGACAGCTACAAGAGACCCAGTACTTC
>TRBV9|TRBJ2-5|TRBD2|many
CASSARGGETQYF
TGTGCCAGCAGCGCTCGGGGGGGAGAGACCCAGTACTTC
>TRBV29-1|TRBJ2-1|TRBD1|NA
CSVVGGGRGNEQFF
TGCAGCGTTGTAGGTGGAGGCAGGGGGAATGAGCAGTTCTTC
>TRBV11-2|TRBJ2-3|NA|NA
CASSLQLPTDTQYF
TGTGCCAGCAGCTTGCAGCTACCCACAGATACGCAGTATTTT
>TRBV10-3|TRBJ2-5|NA|NA
CATTGTPGGETQYF
TGTGCCACGACCGGGACACCTGGGGGGGAGACCCAGTACTTC
>TRBV20-1|TRBJ1-4|NA|NA
CSARDGGGDEKLFF
TGCAGTGCTAGAGATGGTGGGGGAGATGAAAAACTGTTTTTT
>TRBV5-5|TRBJ1-1|NA|NA
CASSLEIAVNTEAFF
TGTGCCAGCAGCCTCGAGATAGCGGTGAACACTGAAGCTTTCTTT
>TRBV5-8|TRBJ1-1|TRBD1|few
CASSFRDRGDRAFF
TGTGCCAGCAGCTTCCGGGACAGGGGTGATCGCGCTTTCTTT
>TRBV11-2|TRBJ2-7|NA|NA
CASSSSGTSRHEQYF
TGTGCCAGCAGCTCTTCTGGGACATCGAGACACGAGCAGTACTTC
>TRBV5-1|TRBJ2-3|NA|many
CASSLTGTYTDTQYF
TGCGCCAGCAGCCTTACCGGGACTTACACAGATACGCAGTATTTT
>TRBV20-1|TRBJ2-2|TRBD2|many
CSASSGGNTGELFF
TGCAGTGCTTCTAGCGGGGGAAACACCGGGGAGCTGTTTTTT
>TRBV7-9|TRBJ1-4|NA|few
CASRPETNEKLFF
TGTGCCAGCAGGCCGGAAACTAATGAAAAACTGTTTTTT
>TRBV6-5|TRBJ2-7|NA|NA
CASSYSIVGSPLYEQYF
TGTGCCAGCAGTTACTCGATAGTCGGCTCTCCCCTATACGAGCAGTACTTC
>TRBV19|TRBJ1-2|NA|many
CASSIPWQGRKSGYTF
TGTGCCAGTAGTATACCGTGGCAGGGGCGAAAGTCTGGCTACACCTTC
>TRBV5-4|TRBJ1-4|NA|few
CASSAPGDEKLFF
TGTGCCAGCAGCGCCCCGGGAGACGAAAAACTGTTTTTT
>TRBV20-1|TRBJ2-2|TRBD2|NA
CSASPSGGAGGELFF
TGCAGTGCTAGTCCTAGCGGGGGGGCTGGCGGGGAGCTGTTTTTT
>TRBV5-1|TRBJ2-1|NA|many
CASSLVNNEQFF
TGCGCCAGCAGCTTGGTTAACAATGAGCAGTTCTTC
>TRBV7-6|TRBJ1-2|NA|few
CASSLQENYGYTF
TGTGCCAGCAGCTTGCAGGAAAACTATGGCTACACCTTC
>TRBV12-3/TRBV12-4|TRBJ2-3|TRBD2|few
CASRSLPGGSTDTQYF
TGTGCCAGCAGATCCCTCCCGGGGGGGAGCACAGATACGCAGTATTTT
>TRBV11-2|TRBJ1-6|NA|NA
CASSLDPGLNSPLHF
TGTGCCAGCAGCTTAGATCCAGGGCTCAATTCACCCCTCCACTTT
>TRBV6-1|TRBJ2-6|TRBD2|NA
CASGLAVSGANVLTF
TGTGCCAGCGGGCTAGCGGTCTCTGGGGCCAACGTCCTGACTTTC
>TRBV5-1|TRBJ1-1|NA|many
CASSLTVTMNTEAFF
TGCGCCAGCAGCTTGACCGTCACGATGAACACTGAAGCTTTCTTT
>TRBV2|TRBJ2-2|TRBD1|NA
CASGGQGATGELFF
TGTGCCAGCGGGGGACAGGGGGCGACCGGGGAGCTGTTTTTT
>TRBV7-2|TRBJ1-5|NA|few
CASSPFGAGQPQHF
TGTGCCAGCAGCCCCTTTGGGGCCGGGCAGCCCCAGCATTTT
>TRBV5-1|TRBJ2-3|TRBD1|few
CASSWNRDSGTDTQYF
TGCGCCAGCAGCTGGAACCGGGACAGCGGCACAGATACGCAGTATTTT
>TRBV12-3/TRBV12-4|TRBJ2-3|TRBD2|many
CAVSSGPSTDTQYF
TGTGCGGTGTCTAGCGGACCTAGCACAGATACGCAGTATTTT
>TRBV6-1|TRBJ2-1|TRBD2|few
CASSTTSGASNEQFF
TGTGCCAGCAGTACCACTAGCGGGGCTAGCAATGAGCAGTTCTTC
>TRBV7-2|TRBJ2-3|NA|many
CASSPLAPRQYF
TGTGCCAGCAGCCCTCTAGCGCCCCGACAGTATTTT
>TRBV11-2|TRBJ1-3|NA|NA
CASSLGAEHSGNTIYF
TGTGCCAGCAGCTTAGGAGCCGAGCACTCTGGAAACACCATATATTTT
>TRBV12-3/TRBV12-4|TRBJ2-7|TRBD2|few
CASSGLAGGYEQYF
TGTGCCAGCAGCGGACTAGCGGGGGGGTACGAGCAGTACTTC
>TRBV5-6|TRBJ2-1|NA|NA
CAMGPGLSRDEQFF
TGTGCCATGGGCCCCGGGCTCAGCCGGGATGAGCAGTTCTTC
>TRBV24-1|TRBJ2-2|NA|many
CATSDRTEPTGELFF
TGTGCCACCAGTGATAGGACCGAACCCACCGGGGAGCTGTTTTTT
>TRBV7-2|TRBJ2-7|NA|few
CASSPPSEEQYF
TGTGCCAGCAGCCCCCCATCGGAGGAGCAGTACTTC
>TRBV5-1|TRBJ1-1|NA|few
CASSLDSFMNTEAFF
TGCGCCAGCAGCTTGGACAGCTTCATGAACACTGAAGCTTTCTTT
>TRBV12-3/TRBV12-4|TRBJ2-5|NA|many
CASSRGFRQETQYF
TGTGCCAGCAGTAGAGGGTTCCGCCAAGAGACCCAGTACTTC
>TRBV12-3/TRBV12-4|TRBJ2-7|NA|few
CASSLMNEQYF
TGTGCCAGCAGTTTGATGAACGAGCAGTACTTC
>TRBV30|TRBJ2-2|NA|NA
CAWSVNSGELFF
TGTGCCTGGAGTGTAAATTCCGGGGAGCTGTTTTTT
>TRBV7-9|TRBJ2-5|NA|few
CASSSTYQETQYF
TGTGCCAGCAGCTCGACATACCAAGAGACCCAGTACTTC
>TRBV3-1|TRBJ2-4|TRBD1|NA
CASSQEQGRQGKNIQYF
TGTGCCAGCAGCCAAGAGCAGGGAAGACAGGGGAAAAACATTCAGTACTTC
>TRBV12-3/TRBV12-4|TRBJ1-2|NA|NA
CASSLVGFGGYTF
TGTGCCAGCAGTTTAGTTGGATTTGGTGGCTACACCTTC
>TRBV12-5|TRBJ2-3|NA|few
CASGPQATSDTQYF
TGTGCTAGTGGTCCCCAAGCCACCTCAGATACGCAGTATTTT
>TRBV7-3|TRBJ2-3|NA|few
CASSLRRGGWADTQYF
TGTGCCAGCAGTCTGAGACGGGGTGGGTGGGCAGATACGCAGTATTTT
>TRBV7-2|TRBJ2-1|TRBD2|many
CASSLFQRGEQFF
TGTGCCAGCAGCTTATTTCAGCGGGGCGAGCAGTTCTTC
>TRBV11-2|TRBJ2-5|NA|few
CASSNSGRYQETQYF
TGTGCCAGCAGCAATAGCGGTCGATACCAAGAGACCCAGTACTTC
>TRBV19|TRBJ2-7|NA|NA
CASSPRTQAYEQYF
TGTGCCAGTAGTCCTCGGACACAAGCCTACGAGCAGTACTTC
>TRBV5-6|TRBJ2-7|NA|few
CASSLAEVFSSYEQYF
TGTGCCAGCAGCTTGGCCGAGGTCTTTAGCTCCTACGAGCAGTACTTC